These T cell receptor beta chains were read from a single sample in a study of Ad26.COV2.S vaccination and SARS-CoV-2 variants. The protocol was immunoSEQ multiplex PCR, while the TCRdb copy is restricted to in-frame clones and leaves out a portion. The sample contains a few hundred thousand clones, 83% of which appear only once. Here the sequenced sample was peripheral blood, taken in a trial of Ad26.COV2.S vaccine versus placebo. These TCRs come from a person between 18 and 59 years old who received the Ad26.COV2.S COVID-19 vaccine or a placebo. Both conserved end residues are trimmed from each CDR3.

CDR3aa: ASSPEGRGLF
j_gene: TRBJ2-1
v_gene: TRBV5-1

CDR3aa: ASSPLTGYYEQY
j_gene: TRBJ2-7
v_gene: TRBV27

CDR3aa: ASSHPGQTNTEAF
j_gene: TRBJ1-1
v_gene: TRBV4-3

CDR3aa: ASSSRGLGTGELF
j_gene: TRBJ2-2
v_gene: TRBV7-3

CDR3aa: ASSITGGYTEAF
j_gene: TRBJ1-1
v_gene: TRBV19

CDR3aa: ASRHTGDYGYT
j_gene: TRBJ1-2
v_gene: TRBV27

CDR3aa: ATSDLPGGGYT
j_gene: TRBJ1-2
v_gene: TRBV24-1

CDR3aa: ASSQTSGGADEQF
j_gene: TRBJ2-1
v_gene: TRBV7-2

CDR3aa: ASSSRMGSVDTQY
j_gene: TRBJ2-3
v_gene: TRBV6-5

CDR3aa: ASSLTVMNTEAF
j_gene: TRBJ1-1
v_gene: TRBV27

CDR3aa: ASSHRGLAATDTQY
j_gene: TRBJ2-3
v_gene: TRBV4-1

CDR3aa: ASSEALRLGGSGELF
j_gene: TRBJ2-2
v_gene: TRBV2

CDR3aa: ASRSSATGDPANEQF
j_gene: TRBJ2-1
v_gene: TRBV11-3

CDR3aa: ASSLGSTEAF
j_gene: TRBJ1-1
v_gene: TRBV7-9

CDR3aa: ASSHQRRPDYGYT
j_gene: TRBJ1-2
v_gene: TRBV4-1

CDR3aa: SAKRRTEAF
j_gene: TRBJ1-1
v_gene: TRBV20-1

CDR3aa: ASSPDRASQPQH
j_gene: TRBJ1-5
v_gene: TRBV6-6

CDR3aa: ASSYSLTLGGYT
j_gene: TRBJ1-2
v_gene: TRBV6-5

CDR3aa: ASSQRDGYGYT
j_gene: TRBJ1-2
v_gene: TRBV6-5

CDR3aa: ASSLRQGSGNQPQH
j_gene: TRBJ1-5
v_gene: TRBV5-4

CDR3aa: ASSMGGSTEAF
j_gene: TRBJ1-1
v_gene: TRBV19

CDR3aa: ASSQGEVNNSPLH
j_gene: TRBJ1-6
v_gene: TRBV4-1

CDR3aa: ASSSRTGTANTEAF
j_gene: TRBJ1-1
v_gene: TRBV5-1

CDR3aa: ASSLGRGGYT
j_gene: TRBJ1-2
v_gene: TRBV18

CDR3aa: ASSRTGQVYSNQPQH
j_gene: TRBJ1-5
v_gene: TRBV18

CDR3aa: ASSLRPYEQY
j_gene: TRBJ2-7
v_gene: TRBV5-1

CDR3aa: ASSLGSSYGYT
j_gene: TRBJ1-2
v_gene: TRBV5-6

CDR3aa: ASSPASSGGSYNEQF
j_gene: TRBJ2-1
v_gene: TRBV5-1

CDR3aa: ASSLAARGASQETQY
j_gene: TRBJ2-5
v_gene: TRBV7-6

CDR3aa: ASSYSSERLNTGELF
j_gene: TRBJ2-2
v_gene: TRBV6-2/TRBV6-3

CDR3aa: ASSPQGGATTQY
j_gene: TRBJ2-5
v_gene: TRBV7-2

CDR3aa: ASSVMQGSEQY
j_gene: TRBJ2-7
v_gene: TRBV9

CDR3aa: SASDWDSYSYEQY
j_gene: TRBJ2-7
v_gene: TRBV20-1

CDR3aa: AWRRGPNTEAF
j_gene: TRBJ1-1
v_gene: TRBV30

CDR3aa: ASSQNQGYNSPLH
j_gene: TRBJ1-6
v_gene: TRBV18

CDR3aa: ASCLSDRDRDTQY
j_gene: TRBJ2-3
v_gene: TRBV5-1

CDR3aa: ASSSQGVGETQY
j_gene: TRBJ2-5
v_gene: TRBV7-8

CDR3aa: ASSPPGGQPQH
j_gene: TRBJ1-5
v_gene: TRBV18

CDR3aa: ASSEAQGTTEAF
j_gene: TRBJ1-1
v_gene: TRBV6-1

CDR3aa: ASSPRGGRGTDTQY
j_gene: TRBJ2-3
v_gene: TRBV7-3

CDR3aa: ASSGRMNTEAF
j_gene: TRBJ1-1
v_gene: TRBV9

CDR3aa: ATGGQETQY
j_gene: TRBJ2-5
v_gene: TRBV10-3

CDR3aa: ASSPGGGESLDTQY
j_gene: TRBJ2-3
v_gene: TRBV4-2

CDR3aa: ASSQGGWNTEAF
j_gene: TRBJ1-1
v_gene: TRBV4-3

CDR3aa: ASTYLRGSDEQF
j_gene: TRBJ2-1
v_gene: TRBV6-5

CDR3aa: ATNPGQGPLNTEAF
j_gene: TRBJ1-1
v_gene: TRBV24-1

CDR3aa: ASSLSAVSPETQY
j_gene: TRBJ2-5
v_gene: TRBV5-4

CDR3aa: ASSMGPGAEAF
j_gene: TRBJ1-1
v_gene: TRBV6-5

CDR3aa: ASSLQGRGYGYT
j_gene: TRBJ1-2
v_gene: TRBV7-9

CDR3aa: ASKRDSNYGYT
j_gene: TRBJ1-2
v_gene: TRBV2